Below, one T cell receptor beta chain is given with its context. What antigen it recognizes has not been identified. The input lacks base qualities; no much larger clone sits a single base away. The sample belongs to a study of breast tumors, draining lymph nodes, adjacent tissues (dated by TCRdb to the mid-2010s). Some background on the complete study: Breast cancer patients provided tumor, adjacent nontumor tissue and axillary lymph nodes, and the study compared the TCR beta repertoires across these three sources. The study was designed to assess the relationships and possible T-cell exchange between tumor, surrounding tissue and draining lymph node repertoires in human breast cancer. Points the paper makes about the study in general: The conclusion that tumor T cells originate in lymph nodes was framed as consistent with a hypothesis rather than directly demonstrated. T-cell repertoire diversity in tumors was found to be lower than in lymph nodes but higher than in nontumor tissue, and preferential V and J gene usage was observed. The data were judged consistent with most tumor T cells deriving from the lymph node and then expanding within tumor tissue. In luminal-like breast cancer, tumor and nontumor tissue repertoires resembled each other significantly more than in basal-like breast cancer.

The lymph node samples were taken from the axillary draining lymph nodes of breast cancer patients. Sequencing instrument: Illumina HiSeq 2000. Multiplex PCR amplification was used to build the TCR beta chain libraries. The amplified TCR beta chain products were analyzed by high-throughput sequencing. The public reads were reprocessed in TCRdb via fastp at Q25 and MiXCR, keeping in-frame beta chains. CDR3 protein duplicates are merged, each entry listing the most common genes and DNA. This sample gives some 140,000 distinct CDR3 sequences in total; around 20% of them show up just once. The ten largest clones capture around 2.2% of the sample. Inclusive of the bounding cysteine and phenylalanine, the CDR3 is 13 residues long. Only the CDR3 region is kept as DNA, spanning 39 bases read in frame from base 1. V and J are truncated by 10 bases and 1 base respectively, leaving an intervening sequence of 10 bases. Taken from the germline V gene (reference sequence), the CDR1 and CDR2 loops are MNHEY and SMNVEV.

The chain uses TRBV27 and TRBJ2-2, and TRBD1 may be the D gene, going by 5 matching bases. Sequencing was performed on axillary lymph node tissue. The source is a female donor with breast cancer. Some clones in this sample may be carry-over from other donors' samples. The DNA sequence is given as TGTGCCACCAGACAGAAGAACACCGGGGAGCTGTTTTTT. This yields the protein CATRQKNTGELFF.